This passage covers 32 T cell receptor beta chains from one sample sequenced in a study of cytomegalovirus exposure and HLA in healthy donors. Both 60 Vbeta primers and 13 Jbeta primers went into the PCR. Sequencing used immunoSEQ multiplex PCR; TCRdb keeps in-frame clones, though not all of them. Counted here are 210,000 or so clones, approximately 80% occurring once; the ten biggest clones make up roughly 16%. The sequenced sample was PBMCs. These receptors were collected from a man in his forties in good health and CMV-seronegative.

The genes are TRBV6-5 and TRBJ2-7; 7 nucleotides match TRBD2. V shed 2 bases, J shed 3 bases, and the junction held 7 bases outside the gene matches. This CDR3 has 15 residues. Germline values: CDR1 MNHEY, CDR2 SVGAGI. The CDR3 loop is CASSYTPRGGYEQYF. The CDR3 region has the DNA TGTGCCAGCAGTTACACCCCCCGCGGGGGCTACGAGCAGTACTTC.

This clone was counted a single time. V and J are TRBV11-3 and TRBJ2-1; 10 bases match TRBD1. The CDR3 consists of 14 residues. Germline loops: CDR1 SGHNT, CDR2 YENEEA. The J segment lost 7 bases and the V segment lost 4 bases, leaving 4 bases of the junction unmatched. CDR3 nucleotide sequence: TGTGCCAGCAGCTGGGGACAGGGGCGAAATGAGCAGTTCTTC. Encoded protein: CASSWGQGRNEQFF.

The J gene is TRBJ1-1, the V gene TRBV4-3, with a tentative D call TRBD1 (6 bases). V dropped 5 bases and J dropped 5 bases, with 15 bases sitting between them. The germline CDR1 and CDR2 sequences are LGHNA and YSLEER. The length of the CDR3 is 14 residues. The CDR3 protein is CASSSQSGVTEAFF. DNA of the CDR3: TGCGCCAGCAGCTCACAGTCAGGGGTGACTGAAGCTTTCTTT.

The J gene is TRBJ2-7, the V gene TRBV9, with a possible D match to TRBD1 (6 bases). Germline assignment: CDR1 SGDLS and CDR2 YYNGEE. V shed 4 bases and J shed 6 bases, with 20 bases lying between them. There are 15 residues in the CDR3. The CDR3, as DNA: TGTGCCAGCAGCCCCAGAGGGGGACCCTCTTTCGAGCAGTACTTC. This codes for CASSPRGGPSFEQYF.

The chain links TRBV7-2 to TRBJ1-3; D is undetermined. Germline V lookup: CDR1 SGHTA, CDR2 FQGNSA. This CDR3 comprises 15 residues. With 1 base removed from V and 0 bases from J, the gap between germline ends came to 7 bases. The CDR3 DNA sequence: TGTGCCAGCAGCTTAGGCCAGTTCTCTGGAAACACCATATATTTT. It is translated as CASSLGQFSGNTIYF.

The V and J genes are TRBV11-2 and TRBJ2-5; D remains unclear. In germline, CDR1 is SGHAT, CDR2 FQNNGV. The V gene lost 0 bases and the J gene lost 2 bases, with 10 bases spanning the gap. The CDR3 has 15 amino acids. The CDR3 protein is CASSLELTLQETQYF. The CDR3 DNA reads TGTGCCAGCAGCTTAGAATTGACATTACAAGAGACCCAGTACTTC.

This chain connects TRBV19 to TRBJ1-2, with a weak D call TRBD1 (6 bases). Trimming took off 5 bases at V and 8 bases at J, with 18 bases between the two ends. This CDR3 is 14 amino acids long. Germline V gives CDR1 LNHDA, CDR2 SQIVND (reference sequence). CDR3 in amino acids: CASSARGLWLGYTF. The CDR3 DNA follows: TGTGCCAGTAGTGCCAGGGGCTTATGGTTGGGCTACACCTTC.

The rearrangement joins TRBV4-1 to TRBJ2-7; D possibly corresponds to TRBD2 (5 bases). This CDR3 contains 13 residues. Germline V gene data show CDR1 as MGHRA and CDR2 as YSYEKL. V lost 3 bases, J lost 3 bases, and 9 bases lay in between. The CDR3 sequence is CASSHPGGYEQYF. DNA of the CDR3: TGCGCCAGCAGCCACCCAGGAGGCTACGAGCAGTACTTC.

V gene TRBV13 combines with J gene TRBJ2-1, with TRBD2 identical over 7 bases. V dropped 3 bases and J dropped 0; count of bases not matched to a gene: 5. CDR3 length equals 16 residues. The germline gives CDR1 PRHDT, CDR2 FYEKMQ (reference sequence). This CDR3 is CASSFRTSDSYNEQFF. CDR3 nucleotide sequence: TGTGCCAGCAGCTTCAGGACTAGTGACTCCTACAATGAGCAGTTCTTC.

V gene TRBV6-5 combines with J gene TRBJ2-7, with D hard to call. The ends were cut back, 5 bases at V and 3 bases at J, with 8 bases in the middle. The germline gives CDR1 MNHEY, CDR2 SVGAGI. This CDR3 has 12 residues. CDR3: CASSPTGYEQYF. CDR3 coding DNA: TGTGCCAGCAGTCCGACTGGCTACGAGCAGTACTTC.

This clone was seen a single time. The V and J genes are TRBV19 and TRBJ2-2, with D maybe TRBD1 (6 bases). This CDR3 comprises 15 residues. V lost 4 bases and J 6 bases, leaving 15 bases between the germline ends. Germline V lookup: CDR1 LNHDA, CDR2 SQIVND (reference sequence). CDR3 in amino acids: CASSRTDELAGELFF. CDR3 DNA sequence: TGTGCCAGTAGTAGGACAGACGAACTTGCCGGGGAGCTGTTTTTT.

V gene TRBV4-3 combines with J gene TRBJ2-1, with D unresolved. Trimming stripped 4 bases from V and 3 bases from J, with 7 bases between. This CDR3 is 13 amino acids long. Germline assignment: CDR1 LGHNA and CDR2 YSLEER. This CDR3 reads CASSPDRYNEQFF. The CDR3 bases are TGCGCCAGCAGCCCAGATCGCTACAATGAGCAGTTCTTC.

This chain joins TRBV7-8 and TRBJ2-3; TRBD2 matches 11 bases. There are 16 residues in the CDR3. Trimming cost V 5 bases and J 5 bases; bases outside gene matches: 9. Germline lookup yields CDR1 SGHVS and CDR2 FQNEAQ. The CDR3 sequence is CASSAQLAGVGDTQYF. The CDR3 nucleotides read TGTGCCAGCAGCGCCCAACTAGCGGGGGTTGGAGATACGCAGTATTTT.

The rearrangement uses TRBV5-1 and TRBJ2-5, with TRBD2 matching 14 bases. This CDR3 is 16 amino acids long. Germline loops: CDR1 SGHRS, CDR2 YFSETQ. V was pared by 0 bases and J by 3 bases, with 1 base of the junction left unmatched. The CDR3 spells CASSLEGLAGEETQYF. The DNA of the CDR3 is TGCGCCAGCAGCTTGGAGGGACTAGCGGGAGAAGAGACCCAGTACTTC.

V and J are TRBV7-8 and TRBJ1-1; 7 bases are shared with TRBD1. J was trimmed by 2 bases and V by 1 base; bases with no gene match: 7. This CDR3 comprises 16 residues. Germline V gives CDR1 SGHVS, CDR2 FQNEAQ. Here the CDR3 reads CASSLDRTGDNTEAFF. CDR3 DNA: TGTGCCAGCAGCTTAGACAGGACAGGCGATAACACTGAAGCTTTCTTT. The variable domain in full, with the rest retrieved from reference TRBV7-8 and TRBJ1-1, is GAGVSQSPRYKVAKRGQDVALRCDPISGHVSLFWYQQALGQGPEFLTYFQNEAQLDKSGLPSDRFFAERPEGSVSTLKIQRTQQEDSAVYLCASSLDRTGDNTEAFFGQGTRLTVV.

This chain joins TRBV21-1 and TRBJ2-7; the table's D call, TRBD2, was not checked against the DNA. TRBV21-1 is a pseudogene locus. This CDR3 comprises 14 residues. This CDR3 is CASSRTGDDGEQYF. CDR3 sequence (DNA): TGTGCCAGCTCCAGAACGGGGGACGACGGCGAGCAGTACTTC.

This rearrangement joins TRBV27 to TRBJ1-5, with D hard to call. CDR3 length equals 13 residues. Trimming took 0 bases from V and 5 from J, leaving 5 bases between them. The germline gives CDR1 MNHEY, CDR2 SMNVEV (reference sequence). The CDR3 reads CASSLSLDQPQHF. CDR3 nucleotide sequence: TGTGCCAGCAGTTTATCCCTCGATCAGCCCCAGCATTTT.

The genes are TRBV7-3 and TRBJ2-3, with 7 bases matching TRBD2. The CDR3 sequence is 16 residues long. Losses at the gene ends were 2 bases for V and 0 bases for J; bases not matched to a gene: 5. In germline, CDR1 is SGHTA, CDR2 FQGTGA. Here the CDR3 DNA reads TGTGCCAGCAGCTTACACGGGACTAAGAGCACAGATACGCAGTATTTT. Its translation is CASSLHGTKSTDTQYF. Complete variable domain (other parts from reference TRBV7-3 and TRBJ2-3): GAGVSQTPSNKVTEKGKYVELRCDPISGHTALYWYRQSLGQGPEFLIYFQGTGAADDSGLPNDRFFAVRPEGSVSTLKIQRTERGDSAVYLCASSLHGTKSTDTQYFGPGTRLTVL.

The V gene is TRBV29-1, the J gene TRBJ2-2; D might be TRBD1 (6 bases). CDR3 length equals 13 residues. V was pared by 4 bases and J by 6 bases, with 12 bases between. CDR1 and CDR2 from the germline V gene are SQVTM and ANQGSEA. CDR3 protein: CSVGRGTAGELFF. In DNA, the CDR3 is TGCAGCGTTGGCAGGGGAACGGCCGGGGAGCTGTTTTTT.

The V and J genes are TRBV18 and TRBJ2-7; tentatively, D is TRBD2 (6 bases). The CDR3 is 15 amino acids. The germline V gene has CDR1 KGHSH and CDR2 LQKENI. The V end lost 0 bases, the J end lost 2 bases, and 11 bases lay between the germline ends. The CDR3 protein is CASSPPASATYEQYF. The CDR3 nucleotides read TGTGCCAGCTCACCACCGGCTAGCGCCACCTACGAGCAGTACTTC.

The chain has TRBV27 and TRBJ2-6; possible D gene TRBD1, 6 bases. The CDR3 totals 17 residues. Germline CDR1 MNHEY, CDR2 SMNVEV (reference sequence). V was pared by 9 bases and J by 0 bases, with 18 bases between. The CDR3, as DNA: TGTGCCAGTGTACAGGGAATTTTTCCCTCTGGGGCCAACGTCCTGACTTTC. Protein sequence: CASVQGIFPSGANVLTF.

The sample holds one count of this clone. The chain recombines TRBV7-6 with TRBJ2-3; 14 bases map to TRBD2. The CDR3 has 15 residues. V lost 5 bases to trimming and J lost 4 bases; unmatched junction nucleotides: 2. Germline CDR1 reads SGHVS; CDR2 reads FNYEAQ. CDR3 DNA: TGTGCCAGCAGCCGGGGACTAGCGGGAGCAGATACGCAGTATTTT. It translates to CASSRGLAGADTQYF.

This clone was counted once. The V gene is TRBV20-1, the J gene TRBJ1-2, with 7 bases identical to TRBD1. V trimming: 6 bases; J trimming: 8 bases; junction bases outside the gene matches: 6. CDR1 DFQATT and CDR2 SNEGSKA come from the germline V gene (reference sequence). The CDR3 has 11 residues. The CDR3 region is CSASGQDGYTF. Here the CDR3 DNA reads TGCAGTGCAAGCGGACAGGACGGCTACACCTTC.

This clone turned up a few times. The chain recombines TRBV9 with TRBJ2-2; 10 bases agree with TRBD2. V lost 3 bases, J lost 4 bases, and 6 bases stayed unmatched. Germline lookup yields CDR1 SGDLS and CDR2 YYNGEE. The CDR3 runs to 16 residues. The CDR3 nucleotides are TGTGCCAGCAGCGGTAGCGGGAGGACGGGCACCGGGGAGCTGTTTTTT. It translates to CASSGSGRTGTGELFF.

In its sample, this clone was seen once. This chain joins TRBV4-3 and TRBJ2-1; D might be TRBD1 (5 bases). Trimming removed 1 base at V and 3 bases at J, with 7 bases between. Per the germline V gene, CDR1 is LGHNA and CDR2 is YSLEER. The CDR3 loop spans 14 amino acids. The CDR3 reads CASSQGQGYNEQFF. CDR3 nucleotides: TGCGCCAGCAGCCAAGGTCAGGGCTACAATGAGCAGTTCTTC.

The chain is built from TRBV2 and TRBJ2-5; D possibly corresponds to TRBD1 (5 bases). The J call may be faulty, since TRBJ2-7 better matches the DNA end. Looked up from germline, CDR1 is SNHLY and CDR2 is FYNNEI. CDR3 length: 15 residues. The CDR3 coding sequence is TGTGCCAGCAGTGAAGCGTCTCAGGGTCTCTACGAGCAGTACTTC. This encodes CASSEASQGLYEQYF.

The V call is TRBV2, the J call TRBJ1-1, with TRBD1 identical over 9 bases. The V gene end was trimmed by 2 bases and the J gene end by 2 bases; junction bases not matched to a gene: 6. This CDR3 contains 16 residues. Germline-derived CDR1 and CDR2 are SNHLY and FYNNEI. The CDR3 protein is CASSEYKTGGNTEAFF. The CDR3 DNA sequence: TGTGCCAGCAGTGAATATAAGACAGGGGGAAACACTGAAGCTTTCTTT.

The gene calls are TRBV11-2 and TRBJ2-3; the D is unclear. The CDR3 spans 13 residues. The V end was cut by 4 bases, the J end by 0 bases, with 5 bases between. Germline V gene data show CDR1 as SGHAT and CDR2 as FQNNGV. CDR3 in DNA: TGTGCCAGCAGCTCTTCGAGCACAGATACGCAGTATTTT. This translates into CASSSSSTDTQYF.

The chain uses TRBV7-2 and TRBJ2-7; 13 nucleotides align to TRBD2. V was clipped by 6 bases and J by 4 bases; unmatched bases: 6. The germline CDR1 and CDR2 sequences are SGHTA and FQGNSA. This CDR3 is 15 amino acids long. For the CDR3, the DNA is TGTGCCAGCAGATCAGGGACTAGCGGGATATACGAGCAGTACTTC. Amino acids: CASRSGTSGIYEQYF.

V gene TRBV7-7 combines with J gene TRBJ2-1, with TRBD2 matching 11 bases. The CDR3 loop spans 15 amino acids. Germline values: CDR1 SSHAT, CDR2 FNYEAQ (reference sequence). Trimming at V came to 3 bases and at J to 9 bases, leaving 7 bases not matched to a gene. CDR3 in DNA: TGTGCCAGCAGCTTTACTAGCGGGGGAGGGAGTGAGCAGTTCTTC. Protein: CASSFTSGGGSEQFF. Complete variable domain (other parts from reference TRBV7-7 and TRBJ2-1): GAGVSQSPRYKVTKRGQDVTLRCDPISSHATLYWYQQALGQGPEFLTYFNYEAQPDKSGLPSDRFSAERPEGSISTLTIQRTEQRDSAMYRCASSFTSGGGSEQFFGPGTRLTVL.

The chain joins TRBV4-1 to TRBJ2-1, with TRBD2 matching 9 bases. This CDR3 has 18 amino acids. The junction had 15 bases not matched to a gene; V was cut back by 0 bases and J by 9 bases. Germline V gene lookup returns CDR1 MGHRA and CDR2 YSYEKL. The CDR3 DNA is TGCGCCAGCAGCCAAGATTCCCAATGGGCGGGAGGGCGTCGTGAGCAGTTCTTC. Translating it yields CASSQDSQWAGGRREQFF.

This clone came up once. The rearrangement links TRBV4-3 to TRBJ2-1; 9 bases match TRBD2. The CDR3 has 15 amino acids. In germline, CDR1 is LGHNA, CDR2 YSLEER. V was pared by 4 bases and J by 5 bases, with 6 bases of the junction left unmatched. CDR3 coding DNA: TGCGCCAGCAGCCCCGGGACTAGCTCAAACAATGAGCAGTTCTTC. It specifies CASSPGTSSNNEQFF.